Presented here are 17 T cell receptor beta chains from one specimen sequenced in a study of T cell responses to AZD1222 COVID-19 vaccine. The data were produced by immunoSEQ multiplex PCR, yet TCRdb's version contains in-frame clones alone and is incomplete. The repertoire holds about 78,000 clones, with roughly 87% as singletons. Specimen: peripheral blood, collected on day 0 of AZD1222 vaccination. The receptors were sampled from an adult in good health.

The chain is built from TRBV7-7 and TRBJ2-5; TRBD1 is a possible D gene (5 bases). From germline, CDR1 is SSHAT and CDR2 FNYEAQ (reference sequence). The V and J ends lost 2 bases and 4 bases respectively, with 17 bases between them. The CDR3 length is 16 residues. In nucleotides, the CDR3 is TGTGCCAGCAGCTTATCCCCGTTGGGGCGAGGAGAGACCCAGTACTTC. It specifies CASSLSPLGRGETQYF.

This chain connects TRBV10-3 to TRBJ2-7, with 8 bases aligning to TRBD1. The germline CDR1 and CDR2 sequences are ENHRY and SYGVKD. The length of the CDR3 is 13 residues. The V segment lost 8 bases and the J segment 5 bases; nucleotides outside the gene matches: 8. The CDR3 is CAIYRTGINEQYF. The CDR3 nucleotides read TGTGCCATCTATAGGACAGGGATCAACGAGCAGTACTTC.

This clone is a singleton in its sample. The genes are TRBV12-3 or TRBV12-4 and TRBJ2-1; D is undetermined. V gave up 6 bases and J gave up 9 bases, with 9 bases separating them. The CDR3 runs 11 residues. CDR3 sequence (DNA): TGTGCCAGCAGCCCAAGCTTTGAGCAGTTCTTC. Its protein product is CASSPSFEQFF.

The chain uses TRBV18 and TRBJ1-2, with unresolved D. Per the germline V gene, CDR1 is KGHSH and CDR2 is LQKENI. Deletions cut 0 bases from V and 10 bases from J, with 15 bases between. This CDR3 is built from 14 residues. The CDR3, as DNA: TGTGCCAGCTCACCACCGGTGGAGGGCACTCACTACACCTTC. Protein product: CASSPPVEGTHYTF.

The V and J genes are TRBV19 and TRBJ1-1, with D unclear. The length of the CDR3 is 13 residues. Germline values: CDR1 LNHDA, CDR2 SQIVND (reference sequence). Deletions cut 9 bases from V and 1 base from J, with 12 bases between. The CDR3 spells CASRSPTNTEAFF. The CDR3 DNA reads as TGTGCCAGCCGGTCCCCTACGAACACTGAAGCTTTCTTT.

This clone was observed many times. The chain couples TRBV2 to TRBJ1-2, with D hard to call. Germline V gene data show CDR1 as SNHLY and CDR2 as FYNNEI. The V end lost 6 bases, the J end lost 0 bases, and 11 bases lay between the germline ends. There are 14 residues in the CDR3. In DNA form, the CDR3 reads TGTGCCAGCAGCCCCCTGAGTTCTAACTATGGCTACACCTTC. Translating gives CASSPLSSNYGYTF.

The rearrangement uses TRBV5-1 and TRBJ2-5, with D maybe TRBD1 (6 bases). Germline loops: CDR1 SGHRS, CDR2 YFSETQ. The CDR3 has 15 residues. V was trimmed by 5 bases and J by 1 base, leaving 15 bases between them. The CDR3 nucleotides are TGCGCCAGCAGTCTGGCCACAGGGCCCCAAGAGACCCAGTACTTC. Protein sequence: CASSLATGPQETQYF.

This chain's CDR3 is CASSLEQGYGYTF. CDR3 sequence (DNA): TGCGCCAGCAGCTTGGAGCAGGGCTATGGCTACACCTTC. The rearrangement joins TRBV5-1 to TRBJ1-2; D possibly corresponds to TRBD1 (5 bases). Trimming stripped 0 bases from V and 4 bases from J, with 7 bases between. This CDR3 comprises 13 residues. Germline assignment: CDR1 SGHRS and CDR2 YFSETQ.

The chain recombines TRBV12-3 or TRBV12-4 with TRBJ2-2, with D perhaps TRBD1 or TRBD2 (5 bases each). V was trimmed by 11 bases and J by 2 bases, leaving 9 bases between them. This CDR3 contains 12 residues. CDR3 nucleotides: TGTGCCGGGACGGATAACACCGGGGAGCTGTTTTTT. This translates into CAGTDNTGELFF.

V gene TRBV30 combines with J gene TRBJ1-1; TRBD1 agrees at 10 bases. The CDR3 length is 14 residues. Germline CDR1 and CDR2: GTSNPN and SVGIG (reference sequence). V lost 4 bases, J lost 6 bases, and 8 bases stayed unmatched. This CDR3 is CAWTRQGARAEAFF. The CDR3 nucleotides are TGTGCCTGGACCAGACAGGGGGCAAGGGCTGAAGCTTTCTTT.

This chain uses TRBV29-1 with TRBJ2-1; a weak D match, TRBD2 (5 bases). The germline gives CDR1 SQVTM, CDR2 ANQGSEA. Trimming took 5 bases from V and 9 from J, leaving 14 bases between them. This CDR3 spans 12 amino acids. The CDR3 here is CSVQAVGTEQFF. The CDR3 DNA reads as TGCAGCGTTCAAGCGGTAGGCACTGAGCAGTTCTTC.

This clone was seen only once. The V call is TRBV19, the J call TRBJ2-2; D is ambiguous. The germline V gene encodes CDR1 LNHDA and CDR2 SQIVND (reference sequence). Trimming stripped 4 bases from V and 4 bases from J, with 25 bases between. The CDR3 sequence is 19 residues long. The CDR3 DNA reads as TGTGCCAGTAGTAGATCCGTTCCTCCGCAAAGATCGGGCACCGGGGAGCTGTTTTTT. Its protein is CASSRSVPPQRSGTGELFF.

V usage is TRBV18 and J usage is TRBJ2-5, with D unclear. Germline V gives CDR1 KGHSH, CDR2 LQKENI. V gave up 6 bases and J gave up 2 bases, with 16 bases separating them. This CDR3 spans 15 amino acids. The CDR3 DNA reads TGTGCCAGCTCTTCCCAGGCTGACGCTCAAGAGACCCAGTACTTC. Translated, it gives CASSSQADAQETQYF. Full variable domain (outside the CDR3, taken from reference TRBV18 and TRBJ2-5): NAGVMQNPRHLVRRRGQEARLRCSPMKGHSHVYWYRQLPEEGLKFMVYLQKENIIDESGMPKERFSAEFPKEGPSILRIQQVVRGDSAAYFCASSSQADAQETQYFGPGTRLLVL.

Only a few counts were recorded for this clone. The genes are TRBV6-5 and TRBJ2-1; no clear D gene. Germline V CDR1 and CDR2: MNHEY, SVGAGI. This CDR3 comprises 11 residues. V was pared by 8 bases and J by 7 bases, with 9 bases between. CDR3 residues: CASLDVNEQFF. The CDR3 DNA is TGTGCCAGCCTCGACGTGAATGAGCAGTTCTTC.

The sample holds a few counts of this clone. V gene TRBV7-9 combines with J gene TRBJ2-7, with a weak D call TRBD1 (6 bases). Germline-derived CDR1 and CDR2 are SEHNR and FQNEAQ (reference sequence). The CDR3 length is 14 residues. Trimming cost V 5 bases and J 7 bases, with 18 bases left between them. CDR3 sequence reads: CASSPGTTSGEQYF. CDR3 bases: TGTGCCAGCAGCCCCGGGACAACCTCGGGTGAGCAGTACTTC.

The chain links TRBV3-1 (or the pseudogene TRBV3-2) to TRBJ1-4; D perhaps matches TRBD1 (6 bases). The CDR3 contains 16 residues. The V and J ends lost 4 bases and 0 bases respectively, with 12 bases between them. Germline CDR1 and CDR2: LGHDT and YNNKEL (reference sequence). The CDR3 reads CASSLLGQATNEKLFF. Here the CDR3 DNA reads TGTGCCAGCAGCCTACTGGGACAAGCAACTAATGAAAAACTGTTTTTT.

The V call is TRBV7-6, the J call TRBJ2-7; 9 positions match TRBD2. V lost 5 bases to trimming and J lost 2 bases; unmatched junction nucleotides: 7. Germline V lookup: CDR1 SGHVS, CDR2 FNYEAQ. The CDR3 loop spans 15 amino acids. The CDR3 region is CASSGGLAETYEQYF. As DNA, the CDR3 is TGTGCCAGCAGCGGGGGACTAGCCGAAACCTACGAGCAGTACTTC.